Following are 8 T cell receptor beta chains from one sample sequenced in a study of shared clonotypes between healthy human individuals. The protocol was immunoSEQ multiplex PCR, while the TCRdb copy is restricted to in-frame clones and leaves out a portion. The sample has fewer than 600,000 clones; about 80% are singletons. The source material was PBMCs. These receptors were taken from a woman in her thirties or forties in good health. Some clones in this sample may be carry-over from other donors' samples.

Regarding this clone: At one boundary the junction diverges from the germline segment, which might be a read error. The rearrangement joins TRBV7-2 to TRBJ2-2, with TRBD2 matching 12 bases. The CDR3 loop spans 16 amino acids. CDR1 SGHTA and CDR2 FQGNSA come from the germline V gene. CDR3: CASSLRTSGATEELFF. The CDR3 DNA sequence: TGTGCCAGCAGCTTACGGACTAGCGGGGCCACCGAGGAGCTGTTTTTT.

V gene TRBV28 combines with J gene TRBJ1-5; maybe TRBD1 (5 bases). This CDR3 has 15 residues. Germline CDR1 and CDR2: MDHEN and SYDVKM. Trimming took off 5 bases at V and 4 bases at J, with 15 bases between the two ends. CDR3 protein: CASSGVKGRNQPQHF. As DNA, the CDR3 is TGTGCCAGCAGTGGGGTTAAGGGGCGGAATCAGCCCCAGCATTTT.

The chain employs TRBV11-3 and TRBJ1-5; TRBD1 aligns across 10 bases. The germline V gene has CDR1 SGHNT and CDR2 YENEEA. This CDR3 has 18 amino acids. Germline trimming cut 5 bases from V and 4 bases from J; bases unmatched to any gene: 14. Here the CDR3 DNA reads TGTGCCAGCAGCGGTAGGGGGACAGGGGAAAACTTAAATCAGCCCCAGCATTTT. Translation gives CASSGRGTGENLNQPQHF.

The chain uses TRBV6-6 and TRBJ1-5; D is uncertain. CDR3 length: 13 amino acids. Germline-derived CDR1 and CDR2 are MNHNY and SVGAGI (reference sequence). The V gene lost 4 bases and the J gene lost 7 bases, with 11 bases spanning the gap. Written as DNA, the CDR3 is TGTGCCAGCAGTTTCCCCGGAGAACAGCCCCAGCATTTT. Residues: CASSFPGEQPQHF.

This clone was found a few times. The CDR3: CASRSTLQGRKNQPQHF. CDR3 nucleotides: TGTGCCAGCAGGAGTACACTACAGGGGCGCAAGAATCAGCCCCAGCATTTT. This chain uses TRBV6-4 with TRBJ1-5, with 7 bases identical to TRBD1. CDR3 length equals 17 residues. V dropped 6 bases and J dropped 4; count of bases not matched to a gene: 15. The germline V gene has CDR1 MRHNA and CDR2 SNTAGT.

V usage is TRBV19 and J usage is TRBJ2-7; 7 bases fit TRBD1. Trimming at V came to 4 bases and at J to 2 bases, leaving 5 bases not matched to a gene. Germline V CDR1 and CDR2: LNHDA, SQIVND (reference sequence). The CDR3 contains 14 residues. The CDR3 sequence: CASSTTGATYEQYF. CDR3 DNA sequence: TGTGCCAGTAGTACAACAGGGGCTACCTACGAGCAGTACTTC.

The rearrangement joins TRBV5-4 to TRBJ2-7; 9 bases match TRBD1. The CDR3 has 13 residues. The germline V gene encodes CDR1 SGHNT and CDR2 YYREEE (reference sequence). V lost 4 bases to trimming and J lost 3 bases; unmatched junction nucleotides: 2. The DNA for the CDR3 is TGTGCCAGCAGCGGGGGACAGGGCTACGAGCAGTACTTC. Amino acid sequence: CASSGGQGYEQYF.

This clone was picked up one time. J is TRBJ1-4 and V is TRBV7-3; TRBD1 agrees at 10 bases. V trimming: 5 bases; J trimming: 7 bases; junction bases outside the gene matches: 7. The CDR3 is 15 residues long. Germline V gene lookup returns CDR1 SGHTA and CDR2 FQGTGA. CDR3 bases: TGTGCCAGCAGCATGACAGGGGGCTATGGTGAAAAACTGTTTTTT. Its translation: CASSMTGGYGEKLFF.